This entry describes one T cell receptor (beta chain). Its antigen is unknown. The CDR3 extends over 14 amino acids. Deletions cut 4 bases from V and 4 bases from J, with 11 bases between. From germline, CDR1 is SGHDT and CDR2 YYEEEE. Sequencing was performed with immunoSEQ multiplex PCR; in TCRdb, only in-frame clones are kept and a portion is missing. The sample holds approximately 25,000 clones; 70% to 90% are singletons and the top ten take roughly 1.3%. This entry belongs to a study of T cells in narcolepsy. For the study at large: Donors had narcolepsy type 1 or type 2, or were healthy controls. Study-level results: Comparing one patient's CSF and blood CD4+ clonotypes highlighted HCRT- and TRIB2-specific autoreactive clonotypes. Autoreactive clonotypes reportedly recurred in blood of same and different patients, not controls.

The sample taken for sequencing was CD45RA- memory CD4+ T cells from PBMCs. V and J are TRBV5-6 and TRBJ1-4; D unclear. This sequence originates from a human donor with narcolepsy. CDR3 sequence reads: CASSRAGVNEKLFF. CDR3 DNA: TGTGCCAGCAGCCGGGCGGGTGTTAATGAAAAACTGTTTTTT.